This T cell receptor (beta chain) was recovered during a study of blood T cell repertoires in COVID-19. In the study overall: The United States, Italy and Spain provided the acute and convalescent COVID-19 samples. In each case, the material was cDNA or gDNA derived from T cells, B-cell-depleted T cells, or PBMCs.

Germline lookup yields CDR1 SEHNR and CDR2 FQNEAQ (reference sequence). The V gene end was trimmed by 5 bases and the J gene end by 2 bases; junction bases not matched to a gene: 4. This CDR3 is built from 16 residues. In the original analysis: Reference gene primer amplification in the assay estimated nucleated cell counts. TCRdb keeps only in-frame clones here, not all; method: immunoSEQ multiplex PCR. That table gives V, J and clone size, and the DNA gave D and trimming. The table lists about 69,000 clones, more than 70% of them singletons. The rearrangement joins TRBV7-9 to TRBJ1-4; 11 bases are shared with TRBD1. The TCR was taken from a human donor in a cohort sampled during active COVID-19. Sequenced: peripheral blood. CDR3 nucleotides: TGTGCCAGCAGCCCCGGACAGGGGGCCACTAATGAAAAACTGTTTTTT. Translated: CASSPGQGATNEKLFF.